This T cell receptor (beta chain) was found in a study of Ad26.COV2.S vaccination and SARS-CoV-2 variants. Looking at the study overall: In the study, Ad26.COV2.S was injected intramuscularly once, or twice 56 days apart.

Sequencing used immunoSEQ multiplex PCR; TCRdb keeps in-frame clones, though not all of them. This table has about 480,000 clones, around 90% appearing once. The V and J ends lost 4 bases and 7 bases respectively, with 19 bases between them. Looked up from germline, CDR1 is SEHNR and CDR2 is FQNEAQ (reference sequence). The CDR3 length is 15 residues. Treatment given: 19 received Ad26.COV2.S at low or high dose, single or two shots; about 5 received placebo; per-sample allocation not given. After the first vaccine or placebo injection, samples were drawn on day 63. Comments on this clone: Its matching antigen is unknown.

Study conclusions and caveats: Non-spike TCR breadth did not differ much between vaccine and placebo recipients.

Sequenced material: peripheral blood, taken in a trial of Ad26.COV2.S vaccine versus placebo. The chain couples TRBV7-9 to TRBJ2-5; D perhaps matches TRBD2 (6 bases). The source of this sequence is a person between 18 and 65 years old who received the Ad26.COV2.S COVID-19 vaccine or a placebo. This chain's CDR3 is CASSSTGTPYSTQYF. The DNA of the CDR3 is TGTGCCAGCAGCTCTACCGGGACTCCGTATTCGACCCAGTACTTC.